The sequence of this T cell receptor beta chain was determined in a study of tumor and adjacent non-tumor tissue in lung cancer. Study-wide findings and caveats: Normal lung showed higher cumulative top 100 clone frequency than tumor. Higher tumor TCR diversity was associated with shorter survival.

RNA was extracted from bulk tissue without any cell sorting. This clonotype was detected only a few times. Its antigen is undetermined. This CDR3 comprises 13 residues. V lost 6 bases and J 4 bases, leaving 12 bases between the germline ends. Germline V gene lookup returns CDR1 MNHNY and CDR2 SVGAGI (reference sequence). The library came from three nested PCR rounds adapted from ARM-PCR protocols. TCRdb re-called the multiplex PCR reads with MiXCR, one entry per CDR3 protein. The sample holds 75,000 to 95,000 distinct CDR3 sequences; less than 75% are singletons and the top ten take 15% to 20%. The sequenced sample consisted of lung tumor tissue. This sequence joins TRBV6-6 and TRBJ2-5, with TRBD1 as a possible D gene (6 bases). The sequence came from a man between 60 and 75 years old with non-small cell lung cancer. The CDR3 spells CASSITGTETQYF. The CDR3 DNA reads TGTGCCAGCAGCATAACAGGGACAGAGACCCAGTACTTC.